These T cell receptor beta chains were read from a single sample in a study of T cells in pancreatic ductal adenocarcinoma. Repertoires were generated with immunoSEQ multiplex PCR, while TCRdb's copy carries only in-frame clones and drops some. Found here are tens of thousands of clones, around 90% of them singletons; the top ten hold more than 2%. Sequencing was performed on PBMCs. These receptors originate from a human donor with pancreatic ductal adenocarcinoma. Each CDR3 is given with its conserved first and last residue. A D gene is named only where the DNA matches it firmly. Expanded clones are given a class, and other clones once, few, many or no size at all.

>TRBD2|15|NA|TRBV19|TRBJ2-1
TGTGCCAGTAGTATAGAGGGACTACAAGGAGATGAGCAGTTCTTC
CASSIEGLQGDEQFF
>NA|15|NA|TRBV7-9|TRBJ1-4
TGTGCCAGCAGCCCCTGGACAGCCACTAATGAAAAACTGTTTTTT
CASSPWTATNEKLFF
>TRBD2|14|NA|TRBV7-2|TRBJ2-7
TGTGCCAGCAAATCTCTAGCGGGAGTTTACGAGCAGTACTTC
CASKSLAGVYEQYF
>NA|14|NA|TRBV6-5|TRBJ2-7
TGTGCCAGCAGTTCTCCCGGAGGGATGTACGAGCAGTACTTC
CASSSPGGMYEQYF
>NA|15|NA|TRBV5-1|TRBJ2-7
TGCGCCAGCAGCTTCCTCGGGGCTTTTTCGGGCGAGCAGTACTTC
CASSFLGAFSGEQYF
>TRBD1|16|NA|TRBV11-3|TRBJ1-3
TGTGCCAGCAGCTCCCTACAGGGGGTGAGCGGAAACACCATATATTTT
CASSSLQGVSGNTIYF
>NA|12|NA|TRBV6-5|TRBJ2-1
TGTGCCAGCAGTGCAGAAGACAATGAGCAGTTCTTC
CASSAEDNEQFF
>NA|13|NA|TRBV15|TRBJ2-1
TGTGCCACCAGCAGAGATGTACAGGGATCGCAGTTCTTC
CATSRDVQGSQFF
>TRBD1|13|once|TRBV6-1|TRBJ1-1
TGTGCCAGCAGGGGACAGAAGAACACTGAAGCTTTCTTT
CASRGQKNTEAFF
>TRBD2|15|NA|TRBV12-5|TRBJ2-1
TGTGCTAGTGGTTTGGGACTAGCGGAAAACAATGAGCAGTTCTTC
CASGLGLAENNEQFF
>NA|13|NA|TRBV5-1|TRBJ2-1
TGCGCCAGCAGCTTGGGTAGCTTTAGTGAGCAGTTCTTC
CASSLGSFSEQFF
>NA|13|NA|TRBV28|TRBJ2-1
TGTGCCAGCAGTTCGAGCCGACGGTGGGAGCAGTTCTTC
CASSSSRRWEQFF
>TRBD2|15|NA|TRBV10-3|TRBJ2-3
TGTGCCATCAGTGAACTAGCGGGAGGGACAGATACGCAGTATTTT
CAISELAGGTDTQYF
>NA|14|NA|TRBV6-1|TRBJ1-2
TGTGCCAGCAGTGAAGCCGGGGGGAACTATGGCTACACCTTC
CASSEAGGNYGYTF
>NA|14|once|TRBV5-1|TRBJ1-1
TGCGCCAGCAGCTTGGAGGGGCGCGGGACTGAAGCTTTCTTT
CASSLEGRGTEAFF
>NA|14|NA|TRBV6-1|TRBJ1-1
TGTGCCAGCAGTGAACGGGTTGGGAACACTGAAGCTTTCTTT
CASSERVGNTEAFF
>NA|15|NA|TRBV2|TRBJ1-5
TGTGCCAGCAGTGTCGGACAGACCAGCAATCAGCCCCAGCATTTT
CASSVGQTSNQPQHF
>NA|14|NA|TRBV5-5|TRBJ2-5
TGTGCCAGCAGCTTGGGACAGAACCAAGAGACCCAGTACTTC
CASSLGQNQETQYF
>NA|15|NA|TRBV4-3|TRBJ2-2
TGCGCCAGCAGCCAAGATAGCAGCCGGTCGGGGGAGCTGTTTTTT
CASSQDSSRSGELFF
>NA|14|once|TRBV19|TRBJ1-1
TGTGCCAGTAGTATCGGGCAGCCGAACACTGAAGCTTTCTTT
CASSIGQPNTEAFF
>TRBD1|15|NA|TRBV4-1|TRBJ1-3
TGCGCCAGCAGCGGACGGACAGGTACTGGAAACACCATATATTTT
CASSGRTGTGNTIYF
>NA|14|NA|TRBV25-1|TRBJ1-5
TGTGCCAGCAGAGAAGGGGACCACAATCAGCCCCAGCATTTT
CASREGDHNQPQHF
>NA|16|NA|TRBV7-9|TRBJ2-2
TGTGCCAGCAGCCGGATGAACAGGGAGAACACCGGGGAGCTGTTTTTT
CASSRMNRENTGELFF
>NA|13|NA|TRBV23-1|TRBJ2-7
TGCGCCAGCATAAATAGGCTGTCCTACGAGCAGTACTTC
CASINRLSYEQYF
>NA|14|NA|TRBV27|TRBJ2-2
TGTGCCAGCAGTTGGCGGGGCGGGACCGGGGAGCTGTTTTTT
CASSWRGGTGELFF
>TRBD2|14|NA|TRBV4-3|TRBJ2-5
TGCGCCAGCAGCCAAGTAGCGGGAGGAGAGACCCAGTACTTC
CASSQVAGGETQYF
>NA|17|NA|TRBV7-7|TRBJ1-5
TGTGCTAGCAGCTTAGCCTCAGGACGTCAGATAAATCAGCCCCAGCATTTT
CASSLASGRQINQPQHF
>TRBD2|19|NA|TRBV13|TRBJ2-2
TGTGCCAGCAGCCCGGGACTAGCGGGAGGGCAGAGACGTACCGGGGAGCTGTTTTTT
CASSPGLAGGQRRTGELFF
>TRBD1|15|NA|TRBV28|TRBJ2-7
TGTGCCAGCAGTCGTGGAGGGACAGGGGACTACGAGCAGTACTTC
CASSRGGTGDYEQYF
>NA|11|NA|TRBV27|TRBJ2-5
TGTGCCAGCAGTTTTGGTAAGACCCAGTACTTC
CASSFGKTQYF
>NA|14|NA|TRBV6-1|TRBJ1-2
TGTGCCAGCAGTGAAAGGAACAGGTACTATGGCTACACCTTC
CASSERNRYYGYTF
>NA|14|NA|TRBV5-1|TRBJ1-1
TGCGCCAGCAGCTTGGGGGGAGCGAACACTGAAGCTTTCTTT
CASSLGGANTEAFF
>TRBD1|18|NA|TRBV7-9|TRBJ1-5
TGTGCCAGCAGCAGATCCGGGACAGGATTTTTTAGCAATCAGCCCCAGCATTTT
CASSRSGTGFFSNQPQHF
>NA|15|NA|TRBV19|TRBJ1-2
TGTGCCAGTAGTTTAGAGAAGACGGCTCTCTATGGCTACACCTTC
CASSLEKTALYGYTF
>NA|16|NA|TRBV27|TRBJ1-2
TGTGCCAGCAGTTTATCCCTCTATACAGCTATCTATGGCTACACCTTC
CASSLSLYTAIYGYTF
>TRBD2|15|NA|TRBV12-5|TRBJ2-1
TGTGCTAGTGGTTTGGAGGGACTAGCGGTCAATGAGCAGTTCTTC
CASGLEGLAVNEQFF
>TRBD1|14|NA|TRBV5-1|TRBJ1-4
TGCGCCAGCAGGCAGGGGGCAGCGAATGAAAAACTGTTTTTT
CASRQGAANEKLFF
>NA|17|NA|TRBV28|TRBJ1-4
TGTGCCAGCAGTCCCTATTCCGGGGGGCTAACTAATGAAAAACTGTTTTTT
CASSPYSGGLTNEKLFF
>TRBD2|17|NA|TRBV27|TRBJ2-2
TGTGCCAGCAGTTCCTATGGACTAGCGGGACGGACCGGGGAGCTGTTTTTT
CASSSYGLAGRTGELFF
>NA|12|NA|TRBV18|TRBJ2-7
TGTGCCAGCTCACAACTGGACTACGAGCAGTACTTC
CASSQLDYEQYF
>NA|14|NA|TRBV28|TRBJ2-7
TGTGCCAGCCGTCGGGCGGGGACAAGATACGAGCAGTACTTC
CASRRAGTRYEQYF
>NA|13|once|TRBV7-9|TRBJ2-7
TGTGCCAGCAGCCCGGACTCGAGGTACGAGCAGTACTTC
CASSPDSRYEQYF
>TRBD2|15|NA|TRBV29-1|TRBJ2-7
TGCAGCGTCACAGGGACTAGCGGGAGGTCCTACGAGCAGTACTTC
CSVTGTSGRSYEQYF
>TRBD2|15|NA|TRBV7-2|TRBJ2-3
TGTGCCAGCAGCTGGGGACTAGCGGGGAGGGATACGCAGTATTTT
CASSWGLAGRDTQYF
>NA|16|NA|TRBV18|TRBJ1-4
TGTGCCAGCTCACCACCCCACGGGAGGACTAATGAAAAACTGTTTTTT
CASSPPHGRTNEKLFF
>NA|17|NA|TRBV7-9|TRBJ1-5
TGTGCCAGCAGCTTAGAGGGGGACTACCTTATAGGTCAGCCCCAGCATTTT
CASSLEGDYLIGQPQHF
>TRBD1|14|NA|TRBV2|TRBJ2-7
TGTGCCAGCAAGGGGGACAGGGGGAACTACGAGCAGTACTTC
CASKGDRGNYEQYF
>NA|17|NA|TRBV6-1|TRBJ2-3
TGTGCCAGCAGTGAAGATCTTAATGGGGGTATCACAGATACGCAGTATTTT
CASSEDLNGGITDTQYF
>NA|13|once|TRBV29-1|TRBJ1-1
TGCAGCGTTGAGGAGGGGATGAACACTGAAGCTTTCTTT
CSVEEGMNTEAFF
>TRBD2|15|NA|TRBV19|TRBJ2-1
TGTGCCAGTAGTATGCTAGCGGTCTCGATAAATGAGCAGTTCTTC
CASSMLAVSINEQFF
>NA|15|NA|TRBV4-1|TRBJ2-5
TGCGCCAGCAGCCTGTCGGTGGCGGGCCAAGAGACCCAGTACTTC
CASSLSVAGQETQYF
>TRBD2|16|NA|TRBV27|TRBJ2-7
TGTGCCAGCAGTTTGCTAGCGGGAGGGCATATCTACGAGCAGTACTTC
CASSLLAGGHIYEQYF
>NA|12|NA|TRBV29-1|TRBJ2-2
TGCAGCGTTGGTTACGGGACCGGGGAGCTGTTTTTT
CSVGYGTGELFF
>TRBD2|14|once|TRBV6-6|TRBJ2-2
TGTGCCAGCAGTTACGGGGGGGGGACCGGGGAGCTGTTTTTT
CASSYGGGTGELFF